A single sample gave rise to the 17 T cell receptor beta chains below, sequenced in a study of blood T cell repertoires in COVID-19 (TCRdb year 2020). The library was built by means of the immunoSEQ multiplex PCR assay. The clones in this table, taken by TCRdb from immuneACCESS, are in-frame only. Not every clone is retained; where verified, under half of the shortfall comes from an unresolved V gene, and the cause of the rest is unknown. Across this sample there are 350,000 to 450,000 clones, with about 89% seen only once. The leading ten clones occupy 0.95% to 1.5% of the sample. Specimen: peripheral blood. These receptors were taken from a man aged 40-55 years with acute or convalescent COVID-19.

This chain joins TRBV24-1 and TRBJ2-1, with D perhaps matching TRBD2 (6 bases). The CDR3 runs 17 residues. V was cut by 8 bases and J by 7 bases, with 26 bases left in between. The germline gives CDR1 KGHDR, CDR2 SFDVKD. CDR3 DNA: TGTGCCACCACCCCCCCCAACGGGACTCCCTTTGAGAATGAGCAGTTCTTC. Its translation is CATTPPNGTPFENEQFF.

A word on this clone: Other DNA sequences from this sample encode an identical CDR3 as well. In nucleotides, the CDR3 is TGTGCCAGTAGTATTGCGCGGGAGGGTACAGATACGCAGTATTTT. This codes for CASSIAREGTDTQYF. The chain recombines TRBV19 with TRBJ2-3; 9 nucleotides agree with TRBD2. The CDR3 extends over 15 amino acids. Germline CDR1 and CDR2: LNHDA and SQIVND (reference sequence). The V gene end was trimmed by 3 bases and the J gene end by 3 bases; junction bases not matched to a gene: 4.

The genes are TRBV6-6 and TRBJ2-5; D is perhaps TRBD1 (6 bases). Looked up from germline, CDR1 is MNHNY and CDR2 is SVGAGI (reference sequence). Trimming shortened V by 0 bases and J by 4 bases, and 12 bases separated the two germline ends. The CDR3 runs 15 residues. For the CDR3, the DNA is TGTGCCAGCAGTTACTCGATGGGCAGGGGAGAGACCCAGTACTTC. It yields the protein CASSYSMGRGETQYF.

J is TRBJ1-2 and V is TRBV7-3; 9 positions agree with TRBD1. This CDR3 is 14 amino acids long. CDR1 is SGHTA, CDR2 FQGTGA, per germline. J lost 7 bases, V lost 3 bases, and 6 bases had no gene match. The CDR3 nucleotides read TGTGCCAGCAGCTTGTTACAGGGGGCTGGTGGCTACACCTTC. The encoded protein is CASSLLQGAGGYTF.

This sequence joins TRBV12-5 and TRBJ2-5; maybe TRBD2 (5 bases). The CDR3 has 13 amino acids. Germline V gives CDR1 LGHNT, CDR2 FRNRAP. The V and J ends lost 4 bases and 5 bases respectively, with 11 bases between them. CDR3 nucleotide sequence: TGTGCTAGTGGTTCCCCCCGGAGGGAGACCCAGTACTTC. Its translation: CASGSPRRETQYF.

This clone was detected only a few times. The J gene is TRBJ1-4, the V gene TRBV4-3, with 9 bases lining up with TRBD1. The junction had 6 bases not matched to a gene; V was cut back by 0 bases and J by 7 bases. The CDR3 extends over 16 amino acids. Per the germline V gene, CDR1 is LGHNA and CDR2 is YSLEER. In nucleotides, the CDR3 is TGCGCCAGCAGCCAAGATGGGGACAGGGCGGCTGAAAAACTGTTTTTT. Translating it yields CASSQDGDRAAEKLFF.

CDR3 in amino acids: CASSQDGGYSVEQYF. The DNA of the CDR3 is TGCGCCAGCAGCCAAGATGGCGGGTACTCGGTTGAGCAGTACTTC. The rearrangement uses TRBV4-1 and TRBJ2-7; a weak D match, TRBD2 (5 bases). CDR3 length: 15 residues. Between the trimmed V and J ends, which lost 0 bases and 7 bases, there was a span of 16 bases. Germline V lookup: CDR1 MGHRA, CDR2 YSYEKL.

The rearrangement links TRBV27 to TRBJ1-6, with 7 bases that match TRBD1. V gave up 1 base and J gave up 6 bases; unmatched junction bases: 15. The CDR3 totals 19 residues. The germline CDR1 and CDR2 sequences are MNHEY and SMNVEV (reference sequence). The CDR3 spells CASSLYAEIGTAFNSPLHF. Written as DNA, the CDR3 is TGTGCCAGCAGTTTATACGCTGAGATTGGGACAGCGTTTAATTCACCCCTCCACTTT.

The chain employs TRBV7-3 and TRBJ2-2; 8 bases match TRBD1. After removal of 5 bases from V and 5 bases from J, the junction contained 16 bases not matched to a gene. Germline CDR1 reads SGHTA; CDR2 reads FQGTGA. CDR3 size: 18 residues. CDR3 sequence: CASSPIVGQGAGTGELFF. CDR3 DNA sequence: TGTGCCAGCAGCCCCATCGTGGGTCAGGGGGCGGGTACCGGGGAGCTGTTTTTT.

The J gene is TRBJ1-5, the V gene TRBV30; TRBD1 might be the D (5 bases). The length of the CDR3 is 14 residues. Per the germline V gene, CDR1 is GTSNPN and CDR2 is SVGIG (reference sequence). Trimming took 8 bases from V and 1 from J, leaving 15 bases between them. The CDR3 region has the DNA TGTGCCGGAGGGGCGGGAGGCAGCAATCAGCCCCAGCATTTT. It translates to CAGGAGGSNQPQHF.

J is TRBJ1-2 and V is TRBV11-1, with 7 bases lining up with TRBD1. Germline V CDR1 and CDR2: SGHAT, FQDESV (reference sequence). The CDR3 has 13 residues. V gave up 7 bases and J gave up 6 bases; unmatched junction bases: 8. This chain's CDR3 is CASTRDRAHGYTF. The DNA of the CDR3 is TGTGCCAGCACCCGAGACAGGGCGCATGGCTACACCTTC.

The DNA for the CDR3 is TGTGCCAGTAGAACAGGGACCCCACGGGCCACCGGGGAGCTGTTTTTT. Its translation is CASRTGTPRATGELFF. The V gene is TRBV19, the J gene TRBJ2-2; D may be TRBD1 (6 bases). V was pared by 6 bases and J by 4 bases, with 18 bases between. CDR3 length: 16 residues. Germline CDR1 reads LNHDA; CDR2 reads SQIVND (reference sequence). The full variable domain, completed using reference TRBV19 and TRBJ2-2, is DGGITQSPKYLFRKEGQNVTLSCEQNLNHDAMYWYRQDPGQGLRLIYYSQIVNDFQKGDIAEGYSVSREKKESFPLTVTSAQKNPTAFYLCASRTGTPRATGELFFGEGSRLTVL.

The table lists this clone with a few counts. In nucleotides, the CDR3 is TGTGCCAGCAGCCTCCGGACAGGGTACACCGGGGAGCTGTTTTTT. This sequence encodes CASSLRTGYTGELFF. The chain links TRBV9 to TRBJ2-2, with 8 bases that match TRBD1. V lost 4 bases to trimming and J lost 3 bases; unmatched junction nucleotides: 5. The CDR3 covers 15 residues. Germline V CDR1 and CDR2: SGDLS, YYNGEE.

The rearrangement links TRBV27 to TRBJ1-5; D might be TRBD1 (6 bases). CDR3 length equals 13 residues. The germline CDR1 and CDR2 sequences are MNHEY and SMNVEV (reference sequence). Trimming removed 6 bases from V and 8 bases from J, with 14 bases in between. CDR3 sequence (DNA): TGTGCCAGCAGAGGGGACAACCCAGAGCCCCAGCATTTT. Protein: CASRGDNPEPQHF.

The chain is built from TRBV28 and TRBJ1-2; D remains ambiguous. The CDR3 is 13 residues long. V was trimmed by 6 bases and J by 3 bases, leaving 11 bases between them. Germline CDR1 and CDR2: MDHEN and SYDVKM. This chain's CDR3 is CASRRQVHYGYTF. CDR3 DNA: TGTGCCAGCAGACGTCAGGTACACTATGGCTACACCTTC.

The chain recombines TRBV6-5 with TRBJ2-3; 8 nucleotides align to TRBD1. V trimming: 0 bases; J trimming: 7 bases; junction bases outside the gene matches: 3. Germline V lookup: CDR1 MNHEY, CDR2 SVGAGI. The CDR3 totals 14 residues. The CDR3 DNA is TGTGCCAGCAGTTACTCCCAGGGGGCGAATACGCAGTATTTT. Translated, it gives CASSYSQGANTQYF.

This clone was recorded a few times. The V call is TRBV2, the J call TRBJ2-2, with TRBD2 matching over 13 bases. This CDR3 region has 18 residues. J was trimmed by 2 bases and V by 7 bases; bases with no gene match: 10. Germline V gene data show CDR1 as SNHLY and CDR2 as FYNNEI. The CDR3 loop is CASKRMRTSGSNTGELFF. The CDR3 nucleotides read TGTGCCAGCAAAAGAATGAGGACTAGCGGGAGTAACACCGGGGAGCTGTTTTTT.